The 29 T cell receptor beta chains below come from one sample, sequenced in a study of cytomegalovirus exposure and HLA in healthy donors. The PCR made use of 60 Vbeta and 13 Jbeta primers. Profiled with immunoSEQ multiplex PCR; TCRdb holds only in-frame clones, not every one. The table shows about 110,000 clones, with about 60% occurring only once. The sample was PBMCs. The receptors come from a woman aged 30 to 39 in good health and CMV-seronegative.

Only a few counts were recorded for this clone. The V call is TRBV5-1, the J call TRBJ1-4; 7 nucleotides align to TRBD1. This CDR3 region has 15 residues. After removal of 2 bases from V and 3 bases from J, the junction contained 4 bases not matched to a gene. CDR1 SGHRS and CDR2 YFSETQ come from the germline V gene. The CDR3 spells CASSFSGTANEKLFF. In DNA, the CDR3 is TGCGCCAGCAGCTTTTCCGGGACAGCTAATGAAAAACTGTTTTTT.

There are a few counts of this clone. The rearrangement uses TRBV7-9 and TRBJ2-5; TRBD1 might be the D (6 bases). The CDR3 extends over 15 amino acids. Looked up from germline, CDR1 is SEHNR and CDR2 is FQNEAQ (reference sequence). The V and J ends lost 5 bases and 2 bases respectively, with 15 bases between them. The CDR3 nucleotides are TGTGCCAGCAGCCACCGGGACAAAGAACAAGAGACCCAGTACTTC. Translation gives CASSHRDKEQETQYF.

The rearrangement joins TRBV28 to TRBJ2-7, with 8 bases matching TRBD1. The CDR3 totals 15 residues. After removal of 3 bases from V and 2 bases from J, the junction contained 6 bases not matched to a gene. Germline loops: CDR1 MDHEN, CDR2 SYDVKM. CDR3 DNA sequence: TGTGCCAGCAGTTTCCCGGGACAGGCGGCCTACGAGCAGTACTTC. It is translated as CASSFPGQAAYEQYF.

The chain has TRBV14 and TRBJ2-7; D is unclear. CDR3 length: 12 amino acids. The germline V gene encodes CDR1 SGHDN and CDR2 FVKESK. With 4 bases removed from V and 3 bases from J, the gap between germline ends came to 7 bases. CDR3 sequence (DNA): TGTGCCAGCAGCCTAAACAGCTACGAGCAGTACTTC. It translates to CASSLNSYEQYF.

This clone showed up just once. The DNA for the CDR3 is TGTGCCAGCAGCCGGAAGACTAGCGCTTACGAGCAGTACTTC. Amino acids: CASSRKTSAYEQYF. V is TRBV7-2 and J is TRBJ2-7; 8 bases fit TRBD2. V gave up 5 bases and J gave up 4 bases; unmatched junction bases: 7. The CDR3 spans 14 residues. CDR1 SGHTA and CDR2 FQGNSA come from the germline V gene.

V gene TRBV18 combines with J gene TRBJ2-3; 13 positions agree with TRBD2. This CDR3 contains 16 residues. The germline V gene encodes CDR1 KGHSH and CDR2 LQKENI. V lost 4 bases and J lost 6; bases outside the gene matches: 7. The DNA of the CDR3 is TGTGCCAGCTCACTACTAGCGGGAGGGCCGTCGGATACGCAGTATTTT. This codes for CASSLLAGGPSDTQYF.

Here the CDR3 reads CASSQGQGGYNEQFF. The CDR3 nucleotides read TGTGCCAGCAGCCAGGGACAGGGAGGCTACAATGAGCAGTTCTTC. This chain uses TRBV6-1 with TRBJ2-1; TRBD1 aligns across 9 bases. V was clipped by 6 bases and J by 3 bases; unmatched bases: 6. CDR3 length: 15 amino acids. Germline V gene sequence: CDR1 MNHNS, CDR2 SASEGT.

This clone showed up just once. The same CDR3 can be traced to other DNA sequences in this sample. The V call is TRBV7-2, the J call TRBJ1-1, with D maybe TRBD1 (6 bases). Trimming cost V 5 bases and J 4 bases, with 14 bases left between them. Germline V gives CDR1 SGHTA, CDR2 FQGNSA. This CDR3 comprises 14 residues. CDR3 bases: TGTGCCAGCAGCCGCGCAGGGGATGTCACTGAAGCTTTCTTT. This translates into CASSRAGDVTEAFF.

The chain employs TRBV5-1 and TRBJ2-1, with TRBD2 matching 10 bases. Trimming took 4 bases from V and 6 from J; bases not matched to a gene: 10. Germline-derived CDR1 and CDR2 are SGHRS and YFSETQ. CDR3 length: 16 residues. The CDR3 protein is CASSPNLAGAINEQFF. The DNA for the CDR3 is TGCGCCAGCAGCCCCAACCTAGCGGGAGCTATCAATGAGCAGTTCTTC.

The rearrangement joins TRBV4-2 to TRBJ1-2; no reliable D call. The V end was cut by 1 base, the J end by 0 bases, with 12 bases between. This CDR3 is built from 16 residues. Germline V CDR1 and CDR2: LGHNA, YNFKEQ. The CDR3 coding sequence is TGTGCCAGCAGCCAAGGAGGACTTCAGTCTAACTATGGCTACACCTTC. Residues: CASSQGGLQSNYGYTF.

The chain employs TRBV5-1 and TRBJ2-4; 10 positions match TRBD1. This CDR3 has 14 amino acids. The junction had 2 bases not matched to a gene; V was cut back by 0 bases and J by 8 bases. CDR1 is SGHRS, CDR2 YFSETQ, per germline. In DNA form, the CDR3 reads TGCGCCAGCAGCTTGGGACAGGGGGCAGACATTCAGTACTTC. Amino acids: CASSLGQGADIQYF. Together with reference TRBV5-1 and TRBJ2-4, the CDR3 gives the full variable domain: KAGVTQTPRYLIKTRGQQVTLSCSPISGHRSVSWYQQTPGQGLQFLFEYFSETQRNKGNFPGRFSGRQFSNSRSEMNVSTLELGDSALYLCASSLGQGADIQYFGAGTRLSVL.

The chain combines TRBV7-2 with TRBJ1-2; 10 bases align to TRBD1. This CDR3 is 16 amino acids long. With 6 bases clipped from V and 7 bases from J, the junction kept 14 bases outside the gene matches. Germline-derived CDR1 and CDR2 are SGHTA and FQGNSA. CDR3 coding DNA: TGTGCCAGCAGACACGGGTGGGACAGGGGAAACGGTGGCTACACCTTC. As protein: CASRHGWDRGNGGYTF.

This rearrangement joins TRBV5-1 to TRBJ2-5; unclear D gene. The closer fit of TRBJ2-7 to the DNA end suggests the J call may be wrong. From germline, CDR1 is SGHRS and CDR2 YFSETQ. The CDR3 loop spans 16 amino acids. The CDR3 DNA reads TGCGCCAGCAGCTTGTACCGGGTAGATAGCTCCTACGAGCAGTACTTC. This sequence encodes CASSLYRVDSSYEQYF.

This clone was seen more than once but under ten times. The rearrangement links TRBV4-3 to TRBJ2-1, with 7 bases aligning to TRBD2. The CDR3 has 17 amino acids. CDR1 LGHNA and CDR2 YSLEER come from the germline V gene. The J segment lost 1 base and the V segment lost 0 bases, leaving 6 bases of the junction unmatched. The CDR3: CASSQEPAGRSYNEQFF. DNA of the CDR3: TGCGCCAGCAGCCAAGAACCAGCGGGACGGTCCTACAATGAGCAGTTCTTC.

The gene calls are TRBV29-1 and TRBJ2-5, with 14 nucleotides matching TRBD2. The germline gives CDR1 SQVTM, CDR2 ANQGSEA. The CDR3 runs 14 residues. Trimming removed 1 base from V and 6 bases from J; junction bases left unmatched: 1. CDR3 nucleotides: TGCAGCGTTGAAGGGACTAGCGGGAGGAAGACCCAGTACTTC. Translation: CSVEGTSGRKTQYF.

J is TRBJ1-6 and V is TRBV6-1; D might be TRBD1 (5 bases). The CDR3 is made up of 14 amino acids. Germline CDR1 is MNHNS and CDR2 is SASEGT. With 2 bases removed from V and 6 bases from J, the gap between germline ends came to 8 bases. In DNA, the CDR3 is TGTGCCAGCAGTGAACGAGACAGTAATTCACCCCTCCACTTT. Translation: CASSERDSNSPLHF.

Here the CDR3 reads CATSRRTGGQETQYF. The CDR3 DNA sequence: TGTGCCACCAGCCGACGGACAGGGGGACAAGAGACCCAGTACTTC. The V and J genes are TRBV15 and TRBJ2-5; TRBD1 aligns across 10 bases. Germline-derived CDR1 and CDR2 are LNHNV and YYDKDF (reference sequence). The CDR3 consists of 15 residues. Trimming at V came to 5 bases and at J to 2 bases, leaving 5 bases not matched to a gene.

The chain uses TRBV6-5 and TRBJ2-1; D possibly corresponds to TRBD2 (5 bases). In germline, CDR1 is MNHEY, CDR2 SVGAGI. This CDR3 has 13 residues. V gave up 5 bases and J gave up 11 bases, with 16 bases separating them. This chain's CDR3 is CASSKPDLTKQFF. DNA of the CDR3: TGTGCCAGCAGTAAACCGGACCTGACTAAGCAGTTCTTC.

The V call is TRBV28, the J call TRBJ1-4, with a weak D call TRBD1 (6 bases). The V end lost 6 bases, the J end lost 0 bases, and 14 bases lay between the germline ends. The CDR3 is 16 residues long. The germline V gene encodes CDR1 MDHEN and CDR2 SYDVKM. CDR3 sequence reads: CASRTGTAATNEKLFF. The CDR3 DNA reads as TGTGCCAGCAGGACAGGAACTGCTGCAACTAATGAAAAACTGTTTTTT.

This chain connects TRBV2 to TRBJ2-1, with D hard to call. CDR3 length equals 15 residues. Per the germline V gene, CDR1 is SNHLY and CDR2 is FYNNEI. The V and J ends lost 4 bases and 4 bases respectively, with 14 bases between them. The CDR3 here is CASSVRSLQYNEQFF. The CDR3 DNA sequence: TGTGCCAGCAGTGTACGGAGTTTGCAATACAATGAGCAGTTCTTC.

The gene calls are TRBV21-1 and TRBJ1-5; TRBD1, the D gene given by the table, was not confirmed from the DNA. TRBV21-1 is a listed pseudogene. The CDR3 has 17 amino acids. Here the CDR3 reads CASSNERTRVSNQPQHF. The CDR3 region has the DNA TGTGCCAGCAGCAACGAAAGGACCAGGGTTAGCAATCAGCCCCAGCATTTT.

The chain employs TRBV2 and TRBJ1-1, with a weak D call TRBD1 (6 bases). Trimming stripped 1 base from V and 11 bases from J, with 14 bases between. The CDR3 has 13 amino acids. The V gene's germline CDR1 is SNHLY and CDR2 FYNNEI. CDR3 amino acids: CASSEEGTGRAFF. CDR3 bases: TGTGCCAGCAGTGAAGAGGGTACAGGGCGTGCTTTCTTT.

This rearrangement joins TRBV19 to TRBJ1-2, with D possibly being TRBD1 (6 bases). CDR1 LNHDA and CDR2 SQIVND come from the germline V gene (reference sequence). V shed 3 bases and J shed 3 bases, with 11 bases lying between them. The CDR3 covers 14 residues. CDR3 residues: CASSMAGAHYGYTF. The CDR3 DNA follows: TGTGCCAGTAGTATGGCAGGGGCGCACTATGGCTACACCTTC. Together with reference TRBV19 and TRBJ1-2, the CDR3 gives the full variable domain: DGGITQSPKYLFRKEGQNVTLSCEQNLNHDAMYWYRQDPGQGLRLIYYSQIVNDFQKGDIAEGYSVSREKKESFPLTVTSAQKNPTAFYLCASSMAGAHYGYTFGSGTRLTVV.

This clone was seen a few times. The V and J genes are TRBV28 and TRBJ2-1, with D possibly being TRBD1 (6 bases). In germline, CDR1 is MDHEN, CDR2 SYDVKM. The germline V and J ends were trimmed by 6 bases and 4 bases, with 19 bases remaining between them. The CDR3 runs to 16 residues. Written as DNA, the CDR3 is TGTGCCAGCAGAGCCATGACAGGCGGAGTATACAATGAGCAGTTCTTC. Residues: CASRAMTGGVYNEQFF.

The chain couples TRBV9 to TRBJ2-5; D remains unclear. V gave up 0 bases and J gave up 5 bases, with 5 bases separating them. The CDR3 is 12 amino acids. Germline V gives CDR1 SGDLS, CDR2 YYNGEE. This CDR3 reads CASSVGAETQYF. CDR3 in DNA: TGTGCCAGCAGCGTAGGAGCGGAGACCCAGTACTTC.

This clone was observed a few times. The CDR3 bases are TGTGCCAGCAGCTTCATAATGCGCTCCTACGAGCAGTACTTC. Protein product: CASSFIMRSYEQYF. The V and J genes are TRBV7-2 and TRBJ2-7; no definite D call. This CDR3 region has 14 residues. Looked up from germline, CDR1 is SGHTA and CDR2 is FQGNSA. Between the trimmed V and J ends, which lost 3 bases and 0 bases, there was a span of 9 bases. Drawing the rest from reference TRBV7-2 and TRBJ2-7, the complete variable domain is GAGVSQSPSNKVTEKGKDVELRCDPISGHTALYWYRQSLGQGLEFLIYFQGNSAPDKSGLPSDRFSAERTGGSVSTLTIQRTQQEDSAVYLCASSFIMRSYEQYFGPGTRLTVT.

CDR3 coding DNA: TGTGCCAGCAGCAGCAACACGGAGGAGACCCAGTACTTC. Translating gives CASSSNTEETQYF. The chain employs TRBV5-6 and TRBJ2-5; no clear D. V lost 4 bases, J lost 5 bases, and 12 bases lay in between. The CDR3 runs to 13 residues. Germline CDR1 reads SGHDT; CDR2 reads YYEEEE. The full variable domain, in which reference TRBV5-6 and TRBJ2-5 provide the parts outside the CDR3, is DAGVTQSPTHLIKTRGQQVTLRCSPKSGHDTVSWYQQALGQGPQFIFQYYEEEERQRGNFPDRFSGHQFPNYSSELNVNALLLGDSALYLCASSSNTEETQYFGPGTRLLVL.

V is TRBV5-1 and J is TRBJ2-5; TRBD1 matches 10 bases. With 4 bases clipped from V and 4 bases from J, the junction kept 7 bases outside the gene matches. Germline V gene lookup returns CDR1 SGHRS and CDR2 YFSETQ. The CDR3 loop spans 15 amino acids. CDR3 loop: CASSPRTGGGETQYF. Written as DNA, the CDR3 is TGCGCCAGCAGCCCGCGGACAGGGGGTGGAGAGACCCAGTACTTC.

The chain has TRBV2 and TRBJ2-1; 11 bases align to TRBD2. The CDR3 is 15 amino acids. V dropped 2 bases and J dropped 4; count of bases not matched to a gene: 1. In germline, CDR1 is SNHLY, CDR2 FYNNEI. The CDR3 region is CASSERTSGYNEQFF. The CDR3 DNA is TGTGCCAGCAGTGAAAGGACTAGCGGGTACAATGAGCAGTTCTTC.